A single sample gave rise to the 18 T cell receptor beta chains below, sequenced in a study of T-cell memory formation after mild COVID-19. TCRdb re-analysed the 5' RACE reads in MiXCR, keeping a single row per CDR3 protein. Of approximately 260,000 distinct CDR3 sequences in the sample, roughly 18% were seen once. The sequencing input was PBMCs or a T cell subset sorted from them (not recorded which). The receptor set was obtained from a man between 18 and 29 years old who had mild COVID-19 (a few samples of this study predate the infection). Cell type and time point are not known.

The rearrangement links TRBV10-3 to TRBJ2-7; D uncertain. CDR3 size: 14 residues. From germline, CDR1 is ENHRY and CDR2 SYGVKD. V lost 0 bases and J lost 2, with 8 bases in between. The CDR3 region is CAISESGVTYEQYF. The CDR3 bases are TGTGCCATCAGTGAGTCTGGAGTGACCTACGAGCAGTACTTC.

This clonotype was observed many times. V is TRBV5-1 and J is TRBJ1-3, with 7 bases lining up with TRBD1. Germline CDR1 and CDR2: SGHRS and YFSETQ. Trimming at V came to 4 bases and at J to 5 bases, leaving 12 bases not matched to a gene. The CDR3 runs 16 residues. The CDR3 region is CASSRGPGDSRNTIYF. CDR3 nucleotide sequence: TGCGCCAGCAGCCGGGGTCCAGGGGACAGCCGAAACACCATATATTTT.

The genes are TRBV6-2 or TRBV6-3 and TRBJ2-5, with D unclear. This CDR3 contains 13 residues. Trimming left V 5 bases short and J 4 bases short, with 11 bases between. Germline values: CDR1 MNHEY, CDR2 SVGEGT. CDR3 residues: CASSRPLGETQYF. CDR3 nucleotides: TGTGCCAGCAGTCGTCCTTTGGGAGAGACCCAGTACTTC.

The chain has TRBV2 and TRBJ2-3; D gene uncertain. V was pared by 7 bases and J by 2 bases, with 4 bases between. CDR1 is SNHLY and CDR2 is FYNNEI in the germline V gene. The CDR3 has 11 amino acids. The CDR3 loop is CASTYTDTQYF. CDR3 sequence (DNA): TGTGCCAGCACCTACACAGATACGCAGTATTTT.

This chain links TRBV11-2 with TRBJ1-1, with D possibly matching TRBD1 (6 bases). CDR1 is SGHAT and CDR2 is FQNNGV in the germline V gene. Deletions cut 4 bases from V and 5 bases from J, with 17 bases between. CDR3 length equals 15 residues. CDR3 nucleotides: TGTGCCAGCAGCTCCGACTTGGGGGGGCTTACTGAAGCTTTCTTT. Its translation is CASSSDLGGLTEAFF.

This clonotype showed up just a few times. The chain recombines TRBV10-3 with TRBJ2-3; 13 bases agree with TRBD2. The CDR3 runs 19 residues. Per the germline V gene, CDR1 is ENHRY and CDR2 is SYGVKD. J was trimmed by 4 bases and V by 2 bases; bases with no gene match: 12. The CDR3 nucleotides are TGTGCCATCAGTGAGGCGCCGGGACTAGCGGGGATCGGCTCAGATACGCAGTATTTT. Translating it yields CAISEAPGLAGIGSDTQYF.

CDR3 amino acids: CSALAGGPEETQYF. The CDR3 DNA reads TGCAGTGCTCTGGCCGGGGGTCCTGAAGAGACCCAGTACTTC. The rearrangement joins TRBV20-1 to TRBJ2-5, with D possibly TRBD2 on 6 matching bases. CDR1 is DFQATT and CDR2 is SNEGSKA in the germline V gene (reference sequence). The V and J ends lost 5 bases and 3 bases respectively, with 16 bases between them. The CDR3 sequence is 14 residues long.

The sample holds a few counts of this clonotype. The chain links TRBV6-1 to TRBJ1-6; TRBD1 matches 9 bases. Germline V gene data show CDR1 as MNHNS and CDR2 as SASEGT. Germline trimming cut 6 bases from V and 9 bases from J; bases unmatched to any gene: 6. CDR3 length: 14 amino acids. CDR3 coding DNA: TGTGCCAGCAGAACCGGGACAGGGCCTTCACCCCTCCACTTT. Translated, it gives CASRTGTGPSPLHF.

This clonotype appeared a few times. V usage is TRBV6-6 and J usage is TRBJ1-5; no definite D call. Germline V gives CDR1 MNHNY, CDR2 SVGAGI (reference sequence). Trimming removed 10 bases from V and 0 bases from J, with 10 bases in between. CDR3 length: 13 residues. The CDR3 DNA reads TGTGCCACGACGACATTTAGCAATCAGCCCCAGCATTTT. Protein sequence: CATTTFSNQPQHF.

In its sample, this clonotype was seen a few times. In DNA form, the CDR3 reads TGTGCCAGCATGCGGCGGGGGGGATACAATGAGCAGTTCTTC. Protein sequence: CASMRRGGYNEQFF. This chain joins TRBV25-1 and TRBJ2-1, with 9 bases aligning to TRBD2. Germline CDR1 is MGHDK and CDR2 is SYGVNS. J was trimmed by 4 bases and V by 7 bases; bases with no gene match: 5. This CDR3 spans 14 amino acids.

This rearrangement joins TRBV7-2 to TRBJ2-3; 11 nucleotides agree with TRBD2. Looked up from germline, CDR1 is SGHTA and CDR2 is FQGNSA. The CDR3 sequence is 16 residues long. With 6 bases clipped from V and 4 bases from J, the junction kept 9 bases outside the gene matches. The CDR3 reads CASRLSGGAKADTQYF. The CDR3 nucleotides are TGTGCCAGCAGACTTAGCGGGGGGGCGAAAGCAGATACGCAGTATTTT.

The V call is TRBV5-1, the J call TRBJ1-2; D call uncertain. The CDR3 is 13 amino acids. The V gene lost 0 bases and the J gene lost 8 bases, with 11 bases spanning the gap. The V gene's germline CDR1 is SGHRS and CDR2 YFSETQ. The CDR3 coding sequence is TGCGCCAGCAGCTTGGCGGGCAGCGGGGGCTACACCTTC. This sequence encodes CASSLAGSGGYTF.

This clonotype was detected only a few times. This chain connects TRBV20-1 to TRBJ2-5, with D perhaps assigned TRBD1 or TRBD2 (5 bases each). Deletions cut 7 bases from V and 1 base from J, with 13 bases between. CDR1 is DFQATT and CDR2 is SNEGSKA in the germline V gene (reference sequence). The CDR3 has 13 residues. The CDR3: CSESSGPQETQYF. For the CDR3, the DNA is TGCAGTGAATCCTCGGGGCCCCAAGAGACCCAGTACTTC.

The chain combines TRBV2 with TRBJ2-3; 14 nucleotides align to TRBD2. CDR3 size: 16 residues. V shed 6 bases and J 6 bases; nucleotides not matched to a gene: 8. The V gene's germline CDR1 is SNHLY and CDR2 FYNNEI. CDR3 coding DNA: TGTGCCAGCAGGAGACTAGCGGGGGGGCCCGGGGATACGCAGTATTTT. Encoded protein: CASRRLAGGPGDTQYF.

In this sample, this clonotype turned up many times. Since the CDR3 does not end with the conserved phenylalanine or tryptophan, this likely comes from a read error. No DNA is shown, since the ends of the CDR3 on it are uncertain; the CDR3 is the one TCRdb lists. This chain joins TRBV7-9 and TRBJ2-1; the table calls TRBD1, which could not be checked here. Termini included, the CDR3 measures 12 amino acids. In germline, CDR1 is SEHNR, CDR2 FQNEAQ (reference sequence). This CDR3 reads CASSHKLGALTV.

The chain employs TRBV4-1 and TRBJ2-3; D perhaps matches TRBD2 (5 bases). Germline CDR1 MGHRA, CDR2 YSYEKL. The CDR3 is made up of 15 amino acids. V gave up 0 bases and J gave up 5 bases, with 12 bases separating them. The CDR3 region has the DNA TGCGCCAGCAGCCAAGATCAAGCGGCGGTAGATACGCAGTATTTT. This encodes CASSQDQAAVDTQYF.

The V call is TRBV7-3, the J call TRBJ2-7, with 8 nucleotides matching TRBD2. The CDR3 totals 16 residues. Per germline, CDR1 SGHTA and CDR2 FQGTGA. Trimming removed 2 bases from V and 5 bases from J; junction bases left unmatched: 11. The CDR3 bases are TGTGCCAGCAGCTTACGGGGGGGGACAAGGACCCACGAGCAGTACGTC. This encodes CASSLRGGTRTHEQYV.

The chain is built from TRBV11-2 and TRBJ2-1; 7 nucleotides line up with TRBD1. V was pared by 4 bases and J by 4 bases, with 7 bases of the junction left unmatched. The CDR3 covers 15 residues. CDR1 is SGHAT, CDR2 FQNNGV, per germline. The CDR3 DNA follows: TGTGCCAGCAGCTCTTGGACAGGCCCGTACAATGAGCAGTTCTTC. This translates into CASSSWTGPYNEQFF.